Listed below are T cell receptor beta chains from one sample, sequenced in a study of graft-versus-host responses after intestinal transplantation. This table comes from immunoSEQ multiplex PCR, and its TCRdb copy is limited to in-frame clones, with some not included. The sample lists about 4,300 clones, 77% occurring once. Here the sequenced sample was ileum tissue, taken 9 days after transplant. The receptors shown here come from a human patient who received an intestinal transplant, so some T cells may come from the graft donor. CDR3s include the opening cysteine and the closing phenylalanine or tryptophan. The order of the fields is CDR3 protein, V gene, D gene, J gene. The D gene is left open where the match is weak.

CASSQDGPGTSGYEQYF TRBV4-1 TRBD2 TRBJ2-7
CASGLVIAGEAFF TRBV12-5 . TRBJ1-1
CASSLPGPEAFF TRBV7-9 . TRBJ1-1
CASTRVIKGGPYEQYF TRBV2 . TRBJ2-7
CASTVCGEQYF TRBV6-8 . TRBJ2-7
CASSSPSTTDTQYF TRBV7-6 . TRBJ2-3
CASSLLLAGGYYTDTQYF TRBV5-6 TRBD2 TRBJ2-3
CASSFFWPQHF TRBV28 . TRBJ1-5
CASSSLGDRTYEQYF TRBV28 TRBD1 TRBJ2-7
CASSVAHRVSYGYTF TRBV9 . TRBJ1-2